Each of the 24 T cell receptor beta chains below was sequenced from the same sample in a study of T cell repertoires and HLA-DP antigens. Some clones are missing from TCRdb's copy, which holds only in-frame ones; the method was immunoSEQ multiplex PCR. The repertoire holds around 70,000 clones, with around 77% as singletons. No antigens are known for them. The sequencing input was CD4+ T cells from PBMCs. These receptors originate from a man aged 55 to 70 in good health and CMV-seronegative.

The V and J genes are TRBV18 and TRBJ2-5; D remains ambiguous. The CDR3 runs to 16 residues. V was cut by 3 bases and J by 1 base, with 15 bases left in between. The germline V gene encodes CDR1 KGHSH and CDR2 LQKENI. The CDR3 spells CASSPPISAAQETQYF. CDR3 DNA sequence: TGTGCCAGCTCACCCCCAATCAGCGCCGCCCAAGAGACCCAGTACTTC.

This clone was detected a few times. The rearrangement uses TRBV7-8 and TRBJ2-5, with TRBD2 identical over 11 bases. V was pared by 5 bases and J by 5 bases, with 16 bases of the junction left unmatched. Germline V lookup: CDR1 SGHVS, CDR2 FQNEAQ. The CDR3 consists of 18 residues. The CDR3 loop is CASSVGTSGKENVETQYF. The CDR3 coding sequence is TGTGCCAGCAGCGTTGGGACTAGCGGAAAGGAAAACGTGGAGACCCAGTACTTC.

The CDR3 coding sequence is TGTGCCAGCAGCTTAATAGGGACCTCCTACAATGAGCAGTTCTTC. Amino acids: CASSLIGTSYNEQFF. The genes are TRBV7-2 and TRBJ2-1, with D perhaps being TRBD1 or TRBD2 (5 bases each). CDR3 size: 15 residues. Germline CDR1 and CDR2: SGHTA and FQGNSA. V lost 2 bases and J lost 0, with 8 bases in between.

This clone was counted only a few times. The V call is TRBV7-6, the J call TRBJ2-1, with TRBD2 matching 8 bases. The CDR3 runs to 17 residues. CDR1 SGHVS and CDR2 FNYEAQ come from the germline V gene. Trimming removed 4 bases from V and 0 bases from J; junction bases left unmatched: 8. The CDR3 loop reads CASSSLPSGSSYNEQFF. Here the CDR3 DNA reads TGTGCCAGCAGCTCCCTCCCCAGCGGGAGCTCCTACAATGAGCAGTTCTTC.

This chain joins TRBV9 and TRBJ1-4, with D possibly being TRBD1 (5 bases). The V end lost 0 bases, the J end lost 5 bases, and 11 bases lay between the germline ends. Germline V gene sequence: CDR1 SGDLS, CDR2 YYNGEE. The CDR3 contains 15 residues. CDR3 sequence reads: CASSVAGQQNEKLFF. CDR3 nucleotides: TGTGCCAGCAGCGTAGCGGGGCAGCAAAATGAAAAACTGTTTTTT.

This clone was recorded once. The V call is TRBV5-1, the J call TRBJ1-1; 9 nucleotides line up with TRBD1. Per the germline V gene, CDR1 is SGHRS and CDR2 is YFSETQ. This CDR3 is built from 14 residues. V lost 3 bases and J lost 4; bases outside the gene matches: 4. The CDR3 DNA follows: TGCGCCAGCAGCTCACAGGGGGCAAGCACTGAAGCTTTCTTT. The encoded protein is CASSSQGASTEAFF.

The genes are TRBV5-1 and TRBJ1-6; D possibly corresponds to TRBD1 (6 bases). V lost 1 base to trimming and J lost 7 bases, with 15 bases between them. The CDR3 has 16 amino acids. CDR1 SGHRS and CDR2 YFSETQ come from the germline V gene. This CDR3 is CASSLTGKPPNSPLHF. CDR3 DNA: TGCGCCAGCAGCTTGACAGGGAAGCCCCCCAATTCACCCCTCCACTTT.

This clone has just a few counts. The chain carries TRBV7-8 and TRBJ1-6; D is ambiguous. V lost 5 bases and J 7 bases, leaving 12 bases between the germline ends. Germline CDR1 reads SGHVS; CDR2 reads FQNEAQ. The CDR3 length is 14 residues. This CDR3 reads CASSPGTVNSPLHF. The CDR3 DNA is TGTGCCAGCAGCCCCGGCACAGTGAATTCACCCCTCCACTTT. Supplemented by reference TRBV7-8 and TRBJ1-6, the full variable domain reads GAGVSQSPRYKVAKRGQDVALRCDPISGHVSLFWYQQALGQGPEFLTYFQNEAQLDKSGLPSDRFFAERPEGSVSTLKIQRTQQEDSAVYLCASSPGTVNSPLHFGNGTRLTVT.

The chain has TRBV6-5 and TRBJ2-7; D is uncertain. CDR3 length: 11 residues. Germline V lookup: CDR1 MNHEY, CDR2 SVGAGI. With 2 bases removed from V and 5 bases from J, the gap between germline ends came to 4 bases. In DNA, the CDR3 is TGTGCCAGCAGTTACCTCGACGAGCAGTACTTC. Its translation: CASSYLDEQYF.

This clone is medium-sized within its sample. This chain uses TRBV7-9 with TRBJ2-5; D is possibly TRBD1 or TRBD2 (5 bases each). Germline V gene lookup returns CDR1 SEHNR and CDR2 FQNEAQ (reference sequence). V was cut by 5 bases and J by 2 bases, with 12 bases left in between. The CDR3 extends over 14 amino acids. The CDR3 bases are TGTGCCAGCAGCATGGGACGCGAGCAAGAGACCCAGTACTTC. Translating gives CASSMGREQETQYF.

The chain carries TRBV11-2 and TRBJ1-6, with D possibly TRBD1 on 5 matching bases. This CDR3 has 15 amino acids. The V and J ends lost 5 bases and 7 bases respectively, with 15 bases between them. CDR1 is SGHAT, CDR2 FQNNGV, per germline. DNA of the CDR3: TGTGCCAGCAGCCCCCGGGTTTGGGGGAATTCACCCCTCCACTTT. As protein: CASSPRVWGNSPLHF.

This clone was seen only a few times. The chain recombines TRBV5-1 with TRBJ1-1; 12 bases are a match to TRBD1. The V segment lost 0 bases and the J segment 1 base; nucleotides outside the gene matches: 1. CDR1 and CDR2 (germline): SGHRS, YFSETQ. This CDR3 is 16 amino acids long. CDR3 loop: CASSLGDRGQNTEAFF. The DNA of the CDR3 is TGCGCCAGCAGCTTGGGGGACAGGGGGCAGAACACTGAAGCTTTCTTT.

This clone appeared a single time. The V gene is TRBV4-3, the J gene TRBJ1-2; the D is unclear. V was cut by 4 bases and J by 1 base, with 10 bases left in between. The CDR3 is 14 residues long. Germline CDR1 LGHNA, CDR2 YSLEER. CDR3: CASSPLTYNYGYTF. CDR3 coding DNA: TGCGCCAGCAGCCCCCTGACCTATAACTATGGCTACACCTTC.

V gene TRBV4-1 combines with J gene TRBJ1-1; D gene uncertain. Trimming shortened V by 5 bases and J by 2 bases, and 12 bases separated the two germline ends. The CDR3 length is 14 residues. The germline V gene encodes CDR1 MGHRA and CDR2 YSYEKL. The CDR3 reads CASSKRTLNTEAFF. CDR3 sequence (DNA): TGCGCCAGCAGCAAACGGACGTTAAACACTGAAGCTTTCTTT.

The rearrangement joins TRBV7-2 to TRBJ2-5, with D possibly matching TRBD2 (6 bases). In germline, CDR1 is SGHTA, CDR2 FQGNSA. This CDR3 contains 15 residues. V shed 1 base and J shed 1 base, with 10 bases lying between them. The chain's CDR3 is CASSLVRGTQETQYF. CDR3 coding DNA: TGTGCCAGCAGCTTAGTCCGGGGGACCCAAGAGACCCAGTACTTC.

This clone was seen a few times. The sample has other DNA sequences that encode this CDR3 too. J is TRBJ2-1 and V is TRBV6-1, with a weak D call TRBD2 (6 bases). Germline V CDR1 and CDR2: MNHNS, SASEGT. Trimming stripped 8 bases from V and 2 bases from J, with 16 bases between. There are 15 residues in the CDR3. The CDR3 DNA is TGTGCCAGCCGCCGTAGCGGTGGCGCCTACAATGAGCAGTTCTTC. It codes for CASRRSGGAYNEQFF.

The gene calls are TRBV6-6 and TRBJ2-5; D is perhaps TRBD1 (6 bases). The CDR3 covers 14 residues. V was pared by 5 bases and J by 2 bases, with 12 bases between. Germline CDR1 is MNHNY and CDR2 is SVGAGI (reference sequence). In DNA form, the CDR3 reads TGTGCCAGCAGTAACCCAGGGGCGCAAGAGACCCAGTACTTC. This sequence encodes CASSNPGAQETQYF.

The genes are TRBV10-3 and TRBJ1-2; a weak D match, TRBD1 (5 bases). There are 14 residues in the CDR3. V was clipped by 2 bases and J by 3 bases, with 10 bases between them. Germline V gene data show CDR1 as ENHRY and CDR2 as SYGVKD. CDR3 amino acids: CAISEGDGYYGYTF. The CDR3 DNA is TGTGCCATCAGTGAGGGGGACGGATACTATGGCTACACCTTC.

The V and J genes are TRBV10-3 and TRBJ2-6; 12 nucleotides line up with TRBD2. Germline V gene data show CDR1 as ENHRY and CDR2 as SYGVKD. The CDR3 covers 18 residues. V gave up 3 bases and J gave up 2 bases; unmatched junction bases: 5. The CDR3 DNA is TGTGCCATCAGTGACCTAGCGGGAGGGCCGGCTGGGGCCAACGTCCTGACTTTC. It specifies CAISDLAGGPAGANVLTF.

The sample holds a few counts of this clone. The chain is built from TRBV28 and TRBJ2-7, with TRBD1 matching over 7 bases. The CDR3 loop spans 14 amino acids. Per the germline V gene, CDR1 is MDHEN and CDR2 is SYDVKM. The junction had 9 bases not matched to a gene; V was cut back by 6 bases and J by 4 bases. The CDR3 loop is CASSLPGRGYEQYF. For the CDR3, the DNA is TGTGCCAGCAGCCTCCCCGGCAGGGGGTACGAGCAGTACTTC.

V gene TRBV19 combines with J gene TRBJ1-1, with D unresolved. Trimming cost V 0 bases and J 3 bases, with 5 bases left between them. This CDR3 region has 13 residues. Germline V gene lookup returns CDR1 LNHDA and CDR2 SQIVND (reference sequence). As DNA, the CDR3 is TGTGCCAGTAGTATAGATTTAGACACTGAAGCTTTCTTT. This translates into CASSIDLDTEAFF.

This rearrangement joins TRBV10-1 to TRBJ2-7, with D possibly matching TRBD1 (5 bases). V shed 3 bases and J shed 5 bases, with 14 bases lying between them. The CDR3 is 14 amino acids. Per the germline V gene, CDR1 is WNHNN and CDR2 is SYGVQD (reference sequence). DNA for the CDR3: TGCGCCAGCAGTGATCAAGGGGCGAGCGACGAGCAGTACTTC. Its protein is CASSDQGASDEQYF.

This chain uses TRBV19 with TRBJ2-2; TRBD1 is a possible D gene (6 bases). The V end lost 6 bases, the J end lost 10 bases, and 15 bases lay between the germline ends. This CDR3 is 13 amino acids long. Germline V gene lookup returns CDR1 LNHDA and CDR2 SQIVND (reference sequence). The CDR3 DNA reads TGTGCCAGTAGACCACAGGGTACGGAGGAGCTGTTTTTT. Its translation is CASRPQGTEELFF.

The chain uses TRBV7-9 and TRBJ1-4; 9 bases are a match to TRBD1. The CDR3 runs 14 residues. In germline, CDR1 is SEHNR, CDR2 FQNEAQ (reference sequence). The V segment lost 5 bases and the J segment 8 bases; nucleotides outside the gene matches: 6. DNA of the CDR3: TGTGCCAGCAGCACGGACAGGGGAGGGGAAAAACTGTTTTTT. Its protein product is CASSTDRGGEKLFF.